This TCR beta chain was sequenced during a study of T cell changes during pregnancy in multiple sclerosis. CDR3 length: 14 residues. V lost 2 bases and J lost 4, with 8 bases in between. Germline V gene sequence: CDR1 SGHTA, CDR2 FQGNSA. Measured with immunoSEQ multiplex PCR; TCRdb has only the in-frame clones, and not every one. The repertoire has 40,000 to 50,000 clones, about 93% of them found once; the top ten carry over 0.4%. The sequence derives from a female donor with multiple sclerosis, enrolled in a pregnancy study. The sequencing here drew on CD4+ T cells from peripheral blood mononuclear cells, taken in the first trimester of pregnancy. The genes are TRBV7-2 and TRBJ2-2; the D gene is possibly TRBD2 (5 bases). Here the CDR3 reads CASSLTGFTGELFF. CDR3 DNA sequence: TGTGCCAGCAGCTTAACGGGGTTCACCGGGGAGCTGTTTTTT.